Listed below are T cell receptor beta chains from one sample, sequenced in a study of a mutant IDH1 vaccine in newly diagnosed glioma. The table came from immunoSEQ multiplex PCR; TCRdb's copy has only in-frame clones and leaves some out. Of around 23,000 clones listed, 80% to 85% are singletons. Antigen specificity for these receptors is unknown. Sequences were derived from PBMCs, sampled from a glioma patient whose treatment included an IDH1 peptide vaccine. These receptors were obtained from a man aged 40-55 years with glioma. The CDR3 runs from the conserved cysteine through the conserved F or W. Each record gives: J gene, clone size, D gene, V gene, CDR3 protein, CDR3 DNA. The D gene is left open where the match is weak. Clone size is shown for a subset of rows, as once, few, many or a class of expanded clone.

TRBJ1-2 - - TRBV19 CASTRDSGFYGYTF TGTGCCAGTACGAGGGACTCCGGATTTTATGGCTACACCTTC
TRBJ2-3 - - TRBV19 CASSIAAPRTDTQYF TGTGCCAGTAGTATAGCGGCCCCTCGTACAGATACGCAGTATTTT
TRBJ2-4 - TRBD2 TRBV9 CASSASAGLAGRPKNIQYF TGTGCCAGCAGCGCAAGCGCCGGACTAGCGGGTCGTCCAAAAAACATTCAGTACTTC
TRBJ1-1 once TRBD1 TRBV25-1 CASSDRGQGTEAFF TGTGCCAGCAGTGACAGGGGACAGGGTACTGAAGCTTTCTTT
TRBJ1-5 few - TRBV5-1 CASSGGDGRSNQPQHF TGCGCCAGCAGCGGGGGGGACGGGAGGAGCAATCAGCCCCAGCATTTT
TRBJ1-2 - TRBD1 TRBV5-5 CASSLAGTGVYGYTF TGTGCCAGCAGCTTGGCCGGGACAGGTGTCTATGGCTACACCTTC
TRBJ2-5 - - TRBV2 CASRVPGIETQYF TGTGCCAGCAGGGTCCCGGGTATAGAGACCCAGTACTTC
TRBJ2-5 - - TRBV5-1 CASSSGQPSETQYF TGCGCCAGCAGCTCGGGACAACCTTCGGAGACCCAGTACTTC
TRBJ2-7 once TRBD2 TRBV7-2 CASSLADLAGPYEQYF TGTGCCAGCAGCTTAGCGGACCTAGCGGGGCCCTACGAGCAGTACTTC
TRBJ1-2 - - TRBV7-9 CASSANREKDGYTF TGTGCCAGCAGTGCGAATAGAGAGAAGGATGGCTACACCTTC
TRBJ1-1 - - TRBV18 CASSPGTANTEAFF TGTGCCAGCTCACCCGGGACTGCGAACACTGAAGCTTTCTTT
TRBJ2-2 - - TRBV19 CASSIGPLDTGELFF TGTGCCAGTAGTATAGGCCCCCTGGACACCGGGGAGCTGTTTTTT
TRBJ1-3 few - TRBV25-1 CASSEHSVSGNTIYF TGTGCCAGCAGTGAACACAGCGTCTCTGGAAACACCATATATTTT
TRBJ2-7 - - TRBV5-1 CASSLTQYEQYF TGCGCCAGCAGCTTGACCCAATACGAGCAGTACTTC
TRBJ2-2 - - TRBV19 CASSNWPHTGELFF TGTGCCAGTAGTAACTGGCCCCACACCGGGGAGCTGTTTTTT
TRBJ2-7 - TRBD1 TRBV5-1 CASSQRQGKYEQYF TGCGCCAGCAGCCAAAGACAGGGGAAATACGAGCAGTACTTC
TRBJ2-2 - - TRBV6-5 CASRKGPGELFF TGTGCCAGCAGAAAGGGACCGGGGGAGCTGTTTTTT
TRBJ2-7 - TRBD2 TRBV13 CASSESSGSQYEQYF TGTGCCAGCAGCGAGTCTAGCGGGAGTCAATACGAGCAGTACTTC
TRBJ1-1 - TRBD1 TRBV10-3 CAISAPGGENTEAFF TGTGCCATCAGTGCACCAGGGGGCGAGAACACTGAAGCTTTCTTT
TRBJ2-7 once - TRBV14 CASSQDRGPRYF TGTGCCAGCAGCCAAGATCGTGGACCCCGGTACTTC
TRBJ2-7 once - TRBV21-1 CASSEGLAGRYEQYF TGTGCCAGCAGCGAGGGACTAGCGGGGCGGTACGAGCAGTACTTC
TRBJ2-2 - TRBD2 TRBV7-9 CASSPGLAGGGELFF TGTGCCAGCAGCCCGGGACTAGCTGGTGGCGGGGAGCTGTTTTTT
TRBJ2-3 - - TRBV7-2 CASRWTRTDTQYF TGTGCCAGCCGCTGGACTCGCACAGATACGCAGTATTTT
TRBJ2-7 - - TRBV6-5 CASSAPFGEDHEQYF TGTGCCAGCAGTGCCCCTTTCGGAGAGGACCACGAGCAGTACTTC
TRBJ1-5 - - TRBV7-9 CASSLFEGQGNQPQHF TGTGCCAGCAGCTTATTTGAGGGGCAGGGCAATCAGCCCCAGCATTTT
TRBJ2-5 - - TRBV7-9 CASSQGTEQETQYF TGTGCCAGCAGCCAAGGGACGGAGCAAGAGACCCAGTACTTC
TRBJ2-3 - TRBD2 TRBV18 CASSRRTSGRETDTQYF TGTGCCAGCTCACGGCGCACTAGCGGGAGGGAGACAGATACGCAGTATTTT
TRBJ1-5 - - TRBV2 CASGGQSNQPQHF TGTGCCAGCGGAGGACAGAGCAATCAGCCCCAGCATTTT
TRBJ1-2 - - TRBV28 CASSLVVLNYGYTF TGTGCCAGCAGTTTAGTGGTGCTAAACTATGGCTACACCTTC
TRBJ1-4 - - TRBV5-1 CASSSGQGSEKLFF TGCGCCAGCAGCTCGGGACAAGGGAGTGAAAAACTGTTTTTT
TRBJ2-5 - - TRBV6-1 CASTPLRLVQETQYF TGTGCCAGCACCCCCTTAAGACTAGTACAAGAGACCCAGTACTTC
TRBJ2-7 - - TRBV5-1 CASSLEPSREQYF TGCGCCAGCAGCTTGGAACCCTCCCGGGAGCAGTACTTC
TRBJ1-3 - - TRBV5-5 CASSLVRTGGNTIYF TGTGCCAGCAGCTTGGTACGGACGGGCGGAAACACCATATATTTT
TRBJ2-3 - - TRBV4-2 CASSQGWMAGRDTDTQYF TGTGCCAGCAGCCAAGGCTGGATGGCTGGCAGGGACACAGATACGCAGTATTTT
TRBJ2-2 - TRBD2 TRBV27 CATFTSGRVRANTGELFF TGTGCCACATTTACTAGCGGGAGGGTGCGAGCGAACACCGGGGAGCTGTTTTTT
TRBJ2-7 - TRBD2 TRBV6-1 CASVRGGAYEQYF TGTGCCAGCGTTAGGGGAGGGGCCTACGAGCAGTACTTC
TRBJ2-3 - TRBD2 TRBV9 CASSVSSGRAPDTQYF TGTGCCAGCAGCGTATCTAGCGGGAGGGCCCCAGATACGCAGTATTTT
TRBJ1-5 - - TRBV7-2 CASSFGGVAPQPQHF TGTGCCAGCAGCTTCGGGGGGGTCGCTCCTCAGCCCCAGCATTTT